Presented here are 8 T cell receptor beta chains from one specimen sequenced in a study of T cells in Graves' hyperthyroidism and ophthalmopathy. Amplification of TCR beta CDR3 regions was performed using RNA transcripts as template. HTBI primers were used for first-round RT-PCR of the TCR CDR3. TCRdb processed the multiplex PCR reads anew with MiXCR; each CDR3 protein has one entry. The data show 550,000 to 650,000 distinct CDR3 sequences, 14% seen once. The source material was blood. These receptor sequences come from a woman between 40 and 55 years old with Graves' hyperthyroidism.

J is TRBJ1-4 and V is TRBV4-2; a weak D match, TRBD1 (6 bases). Trimming removed 1 base from V and 6 bases from J, with 12 bases in between. CDR3 length: 15 amino acids. The germline V gene has CDR1 LGHNA and CDR2 YNFKEQ. CDR3 bases: TGTGCCAGCAGCCAAGTGGGAGGGGGGGATGAAAAACTGTTTTTT. Its protein is CASSQVGGGDEKLFF.

Many counts were recorded for this clonotype. The chain combines TRBV2 with TRBJ2-1, with TRBD2 as a possible D gene (6 bases). Trimming pared 2 bases from V and 9 bases from J, leaving 17 bases between. CDR1 is SNHLY and CDR2 is FYNNEI in the germline V gene. CDR3 length equals 15 residues. The CDR3: CASSERGTVAGEQFF. CDR3 in DNA: TGTGCCAGCAGTGAACGGGGGACGGTGGCGGGTGAGCAGTTCTTC.

This clonotype has at least ten counts. CDR3 sequence reads: CASSLPLGSNQPQHF. As DNA, the CDR3 is TGTGCCAGCAGTTTACCTCTTGGCAGCAATCAGCCCCAGCATTTT. The J gene is TRBJ1-5, the V gene TRBV28; D is ambiguous. Germline CDR1 and CDR2: MDHEN and SYDVKM. The CDR3 length is 15 residues. The V and J ends lost 2 bases and 1 base respectively, with 9 bases between them. Using reference TRBV28 and TRBJ1-5 for the parts outside the CDR3, the full variable domain is DVKVTQSSRYLVKRTGEKVFLECVQDMDHENMFWYRQDPGLGLRLIYFSYDVKMKEKGDIPEGYSVSREKKERFSLILESASTNQTSMYLCASSLPLGSNQPQHFGDGTRLSIL.

The V gene is TRBV24-1, the J gene TRBJ2-7; the D gene could be TRBD1 or TRBD2 (6 bases each). Looked up from germline, CDR1 is KGHDR and CDR2 is SFDVKD. The CDR3 is made up of 12 amino acids. V lost 7 bases and J lost 5, with 11 bases in between. The CDR3 region has the DNA TGTGCCACCAGCCCGGGGGCCCACGAGCAGTACTTC. Protein product: CATSPGAHEQYF.

This sequence joins TRBV4-1 and TRBJ1-4, with TRBD1 matching over 7 bases. V lost 0 bases and J lost 8; bases outside the gene matches: 6. Germline V CDR1 and CDR2: MGHRA, YSYEKL. The CDR3 has 15 residues. The chain's CDR3 is CASSQDEGAREKLFF. The CDR3 nucleotides are TGCGCCAGCAGCCAAGATGAGGGGGCGCGGGAAAAACTGTTTTTT.

This clonotype has a count of ten or more. The chain couples TRBV12-5 to TRBJ2-1; 8 positions agree with TRBD2. There are 17 residues in the CDR3. From germline, CDR1 is LGHNT and CDR2 FRNRAP. V dropped 1 base and J dropped 8; count of bases not matched to a gene: 13. This chain's CDR3 is CASGLGPRGGGWDEQFF. Written as DNA, the CDR3 is TGTGCTAGTGGTTTGGGCCCTCGCGGCGGGGGGTGGGATGAGCAGTTCTTC. Drawing the rest from reference TRBV12-5 and TRBJ2-1, the complete variable domain is DARVTQTPRHKVTEMGQEVTMRCQPILGHNTVFWYRQTMMQGLELLAYFRNRAPLDDSGMPKDRFSAEMPDATLATLKIQPSEPRDSAVYFCASGLGPRGGGWDEQFFGPGTRLTVL.

This clonotype was recorded at least ten times. The chain carries TRBV7-9 and TRBJ2-5, with D tentatively TRBD1 or TRBD2 (5 bases each). The CDR3 totals 15 residues. Germline loops: CDR1 SEHNR, CDR2 FQNEAQ (reference sequence). The V end was cut by 1 base, the J end by 9 bases, with 18 bases between. The CDR3 region has the DNA TGTGCCAGCAGCTTAGTTATCGGGACCCAGGCGGCCCAGTACTTC. It is translated as CASSLVIGTQAAQYF.

This clonotype was recorded many times. The chain combines TRBV11-2 with TRBJ2-7; 10 bases align to TRBD2. The CDR3 runs to 16 residues. Germline V gene lookup returns CDR1 SGHAT and CDR2 FQNNGV. V gave up 4 bases and J gave up 4 bases; unmatched junction bases: 10. This CDR3 reads CASSSEAGGPGYEQYF. CDR3 DNA: TGTGCCAGCAGCTCTGAAGCGGGAGGGCCCGGATACGAGCAGTACTTC.